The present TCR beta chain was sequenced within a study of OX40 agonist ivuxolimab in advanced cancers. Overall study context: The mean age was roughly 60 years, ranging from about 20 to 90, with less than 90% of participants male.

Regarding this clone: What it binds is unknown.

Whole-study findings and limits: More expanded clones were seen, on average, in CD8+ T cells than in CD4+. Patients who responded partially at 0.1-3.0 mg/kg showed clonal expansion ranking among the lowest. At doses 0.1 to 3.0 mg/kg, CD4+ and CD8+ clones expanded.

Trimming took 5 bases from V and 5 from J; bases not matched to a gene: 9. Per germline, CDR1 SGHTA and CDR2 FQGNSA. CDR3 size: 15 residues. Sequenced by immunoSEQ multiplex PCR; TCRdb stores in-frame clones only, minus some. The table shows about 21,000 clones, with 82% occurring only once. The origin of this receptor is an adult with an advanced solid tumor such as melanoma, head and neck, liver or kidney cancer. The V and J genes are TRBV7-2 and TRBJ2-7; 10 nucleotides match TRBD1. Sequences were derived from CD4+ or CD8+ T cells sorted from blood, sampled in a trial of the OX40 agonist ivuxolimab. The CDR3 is CASSPTPGQGHEQYF. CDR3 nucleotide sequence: TGTGCCAGCAGCCCCACCCCGGGACAGGGGCACGAGCAGTACTTC. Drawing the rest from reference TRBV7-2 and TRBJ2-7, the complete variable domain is GAGVSQSPSNKVTEKGKDVELRCDPISGHTALYWYRQSLGQGLEFLIYFQGNSAPDKSGLPSDRFSAERTGGSVSTLTIQRTQQEDSAVYLCASSPTPGQGHEQYFGPGTRLTVT.